This T cell receptor beta chain is drawn from a study of molecular identifiers for immune sequencing clone quantification. The sample holds many counts of this clonotype. Previously published methods and listed TCR primers were used for the bulk TCR libraries. TCRdb re-called the PCR reads through MiXCR, storing one row per CDR3 protein. The data hold about 60,000 distinct CDR3 sequences, with less than 20% observed a single time. This clonotype was obtained from a human donor in good health. Some libraries in this study had Jurkat cell RNA spiked in. Sequences were obtained from naive CD8+ T cells from blood, with Jurkat cell RNA spiked in. Subset noted: FACS-sorted CD8+CD4-CCR7+CD45RA+ naive T cells.

Here the CDR3 DNA reads TGCAGCGGCCACAGGGTTGAAGCTTTCTTT. Translated: CSGHRVEAFF. The V and J genes are TRBV29-1 and TRBJ1-1; D perhaps matches TRBD1 (6 bases). V lost 7 bases and J 7 bases, leaving 10 bases between the germline ends. This CDR3 is built from 10 residues. Germline CDR1 is SQVTM and CDR2 is ANQGSEA. Full variable domain (remainder filled in from reference TRBV29-1 and TRBJ1-1): SAVISQKPSRDICQRGTSLTIQCQVDSQVTMMFWYRQQPGQSLTLIATANQGSEATYESGFVIDKFPISRPNLTFSTLTVSNMSPEDSSIYLCSGHRVEAFFGQGTRLTVV.